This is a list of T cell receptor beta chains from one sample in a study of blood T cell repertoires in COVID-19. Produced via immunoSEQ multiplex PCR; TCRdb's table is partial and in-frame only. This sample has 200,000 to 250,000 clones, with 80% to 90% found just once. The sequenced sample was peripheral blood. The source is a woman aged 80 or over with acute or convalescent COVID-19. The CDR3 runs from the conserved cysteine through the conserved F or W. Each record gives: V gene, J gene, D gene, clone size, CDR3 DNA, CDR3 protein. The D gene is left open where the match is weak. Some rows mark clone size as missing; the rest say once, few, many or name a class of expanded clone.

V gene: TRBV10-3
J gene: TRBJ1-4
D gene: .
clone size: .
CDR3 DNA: TGTGCCATCAGTGACCCGGGACCCGGGGGGGTCGAAAAACTGTTTTTT
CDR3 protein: CAISDPGPGGVEKLFF

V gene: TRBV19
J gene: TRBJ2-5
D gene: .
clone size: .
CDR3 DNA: TGTGCCAGCCTGGGTCCCCTAGGGACCCAGTACTTC
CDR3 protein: CASLGPLGTQYF

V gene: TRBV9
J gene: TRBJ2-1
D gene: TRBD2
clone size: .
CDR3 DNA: TGTGCCAGCAGCCCCGGGGGGGTTTACAATGAGCAGTTCTTC
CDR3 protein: CASSPGGVYNEQFF

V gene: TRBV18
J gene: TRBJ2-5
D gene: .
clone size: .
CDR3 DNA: TGTGCCAGCTCACCACTGGGCGAGACCCAGTACTTC
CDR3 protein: CASSPLGETQYF

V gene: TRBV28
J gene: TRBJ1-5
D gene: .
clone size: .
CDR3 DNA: TGTGCCAGCAGTCTCTCGGGGATCCTTTTCTTGTCCCAGCATTTT
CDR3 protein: CASSLSGILFLSQHF

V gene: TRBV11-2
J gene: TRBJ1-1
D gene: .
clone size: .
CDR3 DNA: TGTGCCAGCAGCTTAGAGGGCAGGTCGAACACTGAAGCTTTCTTT
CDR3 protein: CASSLEGRSNTEAFF

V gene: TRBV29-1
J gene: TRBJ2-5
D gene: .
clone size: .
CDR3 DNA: TGCAGCGTTGAATTGGGGGCGGAAGAGACCCAGTACTTC
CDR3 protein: CSVELGAEETQYF

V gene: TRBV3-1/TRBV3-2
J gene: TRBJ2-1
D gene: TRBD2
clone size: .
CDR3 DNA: TGTGCCAGCAGCCAAGGGACTAGGGAAAATGAGCAGTTCTTC
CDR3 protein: CASSQGTRENEQFF

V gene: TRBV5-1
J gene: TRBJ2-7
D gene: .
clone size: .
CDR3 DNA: TGCGCCAGCACCCTCGCAGGGAACTCCTACGAGCAGTACTTC
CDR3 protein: CASTLAGNSYEQYF

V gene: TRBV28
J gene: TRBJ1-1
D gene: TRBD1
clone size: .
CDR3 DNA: TGTGCCAGCTCGGGATACCCCTGGACAGGGGGCCGGATGAACACTGAAGCTTTCTTT
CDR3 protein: CASSGYPWTGGRMNTEAFF

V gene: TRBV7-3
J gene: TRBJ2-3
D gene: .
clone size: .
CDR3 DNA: TGTGCCAGCAGCCCGACGGGGGGCAGTAGCGGCACAGATACGCAGTATTTT
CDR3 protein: CASSPTGGSSGTDTQYF

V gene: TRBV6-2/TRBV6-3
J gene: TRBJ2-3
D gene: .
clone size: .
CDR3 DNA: TGTGCCAGCAGTCCCCTTCGGGGGACTAGCACAGATACGCAGTATTTT
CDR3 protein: CASSPLRGTSTDTQYF

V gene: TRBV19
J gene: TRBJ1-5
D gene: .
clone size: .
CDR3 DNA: TGTGCCAGTAGCGAACAGGCTAGCAATCAGCCCCAGCATTTT
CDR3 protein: CASSEQASNQPQHF

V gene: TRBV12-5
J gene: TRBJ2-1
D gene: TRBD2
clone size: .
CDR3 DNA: TGTGCTAGTGCCGGGGGGGCCCCCTCCTACAATGAGCAGTTCTTC
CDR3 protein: CASAGGAPSYNEQFF

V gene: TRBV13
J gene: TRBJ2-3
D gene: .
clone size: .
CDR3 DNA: TGTGCCAGCAGCTCCATCCGTTTTACTAGCACAGATACGCAGTATTTT
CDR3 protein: CASSSIRFTSTDTQYF

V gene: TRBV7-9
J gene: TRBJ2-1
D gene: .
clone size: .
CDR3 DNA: TGTGCCAGCAGCTTAAGAGGAGATCGGAATGAGCAGTTCTTC
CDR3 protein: CASSLRGDRNEQFF

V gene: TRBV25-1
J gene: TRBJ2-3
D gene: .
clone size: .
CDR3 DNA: TGTGCCAGCAGTGGGCTAGTGTATCGAGATACGCAGTATTTT
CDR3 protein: CASSGLVYRDTQYF

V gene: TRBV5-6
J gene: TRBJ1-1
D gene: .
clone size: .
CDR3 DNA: TGTGCCAGCAGCTTCCGGGATACTGAAGCTTTCTTT
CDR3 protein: CASSFRDTEAFF

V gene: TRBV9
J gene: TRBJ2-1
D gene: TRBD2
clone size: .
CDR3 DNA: TGTGCCAGCAGCGTAGAACTAGCGGCTAGCTCCTACAATGAGCAGTTCTTC
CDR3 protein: CASSVELAASSYNEQFF

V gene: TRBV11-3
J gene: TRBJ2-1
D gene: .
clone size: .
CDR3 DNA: TGTGCCAGCAGCTTAGGGACACGCAATGAGCAGTTCTTC
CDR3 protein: CASSLGTRNEQFF

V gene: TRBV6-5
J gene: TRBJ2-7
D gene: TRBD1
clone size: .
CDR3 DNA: TGTGCCAGCAGTTCTGGACAGGGGGGGGAGCAGTACTTC
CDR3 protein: CASSSGQGGEQYF

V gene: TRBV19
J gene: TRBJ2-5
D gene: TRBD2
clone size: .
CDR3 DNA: TGTGCCAGTAGTATAAATCCCCCACTAGCGGGAGGAACGTCCCAGTACTTC
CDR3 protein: CASSINPPLAGGTSQYF

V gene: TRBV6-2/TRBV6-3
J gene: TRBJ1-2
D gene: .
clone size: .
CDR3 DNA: TGTGCCAGCAGTTACGAAGAAGCCTATGGCTACACCTTC
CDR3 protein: CASSYEEAYGYTF

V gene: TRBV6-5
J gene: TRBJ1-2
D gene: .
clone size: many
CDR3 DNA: TGTGCCAGCGGTTCCACGGGGTATGGCTACACCTTC
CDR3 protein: CASGSTGYGYTF

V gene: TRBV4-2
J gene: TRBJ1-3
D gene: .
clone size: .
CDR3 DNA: TGTGCCAGCAGCCAAGGGGGCCCGGCAGGAAACACCATATATTTT
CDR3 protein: CASSQGGPAGNTIYF

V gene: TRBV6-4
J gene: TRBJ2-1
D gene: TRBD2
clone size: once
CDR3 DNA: TGTGCCAGCAGCCTCTCTAGCGGAGGCTCCTACAATGAGCAGTTCTTC
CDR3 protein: CASSLSSGGSYNEQFF